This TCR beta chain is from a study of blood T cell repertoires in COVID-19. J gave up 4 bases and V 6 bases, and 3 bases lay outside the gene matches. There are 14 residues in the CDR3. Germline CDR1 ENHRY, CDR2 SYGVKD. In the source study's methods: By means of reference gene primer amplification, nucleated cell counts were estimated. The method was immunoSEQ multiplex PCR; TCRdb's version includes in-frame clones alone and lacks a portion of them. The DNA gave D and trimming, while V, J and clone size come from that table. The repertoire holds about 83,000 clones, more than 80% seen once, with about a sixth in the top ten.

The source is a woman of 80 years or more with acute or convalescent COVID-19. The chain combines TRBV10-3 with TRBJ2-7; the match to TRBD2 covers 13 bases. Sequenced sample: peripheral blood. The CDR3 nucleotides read TGTGCCATCAGGCCGGGACTAGCGGGGTACGAGCAGTACTTC. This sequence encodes CAIRPGLAGYEQYF.